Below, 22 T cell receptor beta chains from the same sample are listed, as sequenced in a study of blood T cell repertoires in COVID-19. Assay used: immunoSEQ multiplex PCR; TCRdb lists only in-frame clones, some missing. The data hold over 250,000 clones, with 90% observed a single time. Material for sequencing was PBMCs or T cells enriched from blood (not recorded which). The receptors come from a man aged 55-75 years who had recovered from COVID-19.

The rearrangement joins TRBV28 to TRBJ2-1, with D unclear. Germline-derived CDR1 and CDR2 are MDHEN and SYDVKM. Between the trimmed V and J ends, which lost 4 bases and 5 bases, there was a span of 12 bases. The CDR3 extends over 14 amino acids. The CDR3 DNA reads TGTGCCAGCAGTTCCGGCGGTCCCGACAATGAGCAGTTCTTC. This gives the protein CASSSGGPDNEQFF.

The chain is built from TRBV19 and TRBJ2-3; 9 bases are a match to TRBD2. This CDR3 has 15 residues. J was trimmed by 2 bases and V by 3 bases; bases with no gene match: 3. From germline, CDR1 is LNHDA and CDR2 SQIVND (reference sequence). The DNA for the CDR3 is TGTGCCAGTAGTATTAGACTAGCGGCCACAGATACGCAGTATTTT. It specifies CASSIRLAATDTQYF. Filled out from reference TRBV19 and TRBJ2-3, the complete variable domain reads DGGITQSPKYLFRKEGQNVTLSCEQNLNHDAMYWYRQDPGQGLRLIYYSQIVNDFQKGDIAEGYSVSREKKESFPLTVTSAQKNPTAFYLCASSIRLAATDTQYFGPGTRLTVL.

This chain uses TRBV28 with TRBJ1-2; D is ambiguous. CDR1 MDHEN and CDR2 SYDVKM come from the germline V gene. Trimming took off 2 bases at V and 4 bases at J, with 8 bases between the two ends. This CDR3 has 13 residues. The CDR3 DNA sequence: TGTGCCAGCAGTTTACCAGGTGGCTATGGCTACACCTTC. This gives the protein CASSLPGGYGYTF.

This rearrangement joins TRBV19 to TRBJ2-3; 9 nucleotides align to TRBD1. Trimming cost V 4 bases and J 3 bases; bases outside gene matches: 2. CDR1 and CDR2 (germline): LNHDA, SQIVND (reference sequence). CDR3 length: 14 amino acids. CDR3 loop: CASSTGQGTDTQYF. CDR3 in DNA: TGTGCCAGTAGTACCGGACAGGGGACAGATACGCAGTATTTT.

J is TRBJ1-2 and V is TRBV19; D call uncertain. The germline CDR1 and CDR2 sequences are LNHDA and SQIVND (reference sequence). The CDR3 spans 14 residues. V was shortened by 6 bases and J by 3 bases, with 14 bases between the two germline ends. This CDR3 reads CASRVNYGDYGYTF. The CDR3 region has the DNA TGTGCCAGTAGGGTAAACTACGGAGACTATGGCTACACCTTC.

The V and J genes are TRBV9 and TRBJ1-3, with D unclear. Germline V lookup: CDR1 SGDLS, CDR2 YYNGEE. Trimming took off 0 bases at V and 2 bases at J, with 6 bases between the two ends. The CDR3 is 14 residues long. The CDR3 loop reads CASSVGRTGNTIYF. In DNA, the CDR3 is TGTGCCAGCAGCGTAGGGCGGACTGGAAACACCATATATTTT.

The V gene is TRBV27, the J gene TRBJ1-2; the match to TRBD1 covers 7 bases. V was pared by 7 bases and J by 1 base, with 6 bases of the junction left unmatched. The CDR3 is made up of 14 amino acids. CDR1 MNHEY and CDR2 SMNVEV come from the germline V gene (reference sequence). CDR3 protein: CASTTDRDNYGYTF. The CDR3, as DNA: TGTGCCAGCACTACCGACAGGGATAACTATGGCTACACCTTC.

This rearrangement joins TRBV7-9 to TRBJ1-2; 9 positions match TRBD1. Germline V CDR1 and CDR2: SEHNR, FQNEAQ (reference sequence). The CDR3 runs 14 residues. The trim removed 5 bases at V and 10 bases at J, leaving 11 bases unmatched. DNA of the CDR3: TGTGCCAGCAGCAACCCCGGGACAGGGTCCGTCTACACCTTC. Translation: CASSNPGTGSVYTF.

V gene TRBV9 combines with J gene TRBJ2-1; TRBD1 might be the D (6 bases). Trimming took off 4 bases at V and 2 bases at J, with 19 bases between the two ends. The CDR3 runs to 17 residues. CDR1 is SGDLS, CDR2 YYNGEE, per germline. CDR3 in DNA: TGTGCCAGCAGCCCGAGGACAGTTTTTGGCCCCTACAATGAGCAGTTCTTC. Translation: CASSPRTVFGPYNEQFF.

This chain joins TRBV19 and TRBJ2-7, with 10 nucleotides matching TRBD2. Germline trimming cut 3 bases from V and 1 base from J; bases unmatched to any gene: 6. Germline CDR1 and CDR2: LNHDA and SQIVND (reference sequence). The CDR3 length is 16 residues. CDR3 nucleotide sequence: TGTGCCAGTAGTATCAATCCTAGCGGGAGTTCCTACGAGCAGTACTTC. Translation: CASSINPSGSSYEQYF.

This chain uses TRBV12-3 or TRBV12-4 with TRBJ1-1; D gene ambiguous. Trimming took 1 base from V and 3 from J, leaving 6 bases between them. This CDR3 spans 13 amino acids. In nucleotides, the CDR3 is TGTGCCAGCAGTTTAGACAGTTACACTGAAGCTTTCTTT. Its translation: CASSLDSYTEAFF.

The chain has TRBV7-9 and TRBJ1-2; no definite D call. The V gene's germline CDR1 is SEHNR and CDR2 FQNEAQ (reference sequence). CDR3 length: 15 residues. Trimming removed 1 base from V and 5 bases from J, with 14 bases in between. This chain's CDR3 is CASSLVYGNPYGYTF. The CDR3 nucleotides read TGTGCCAGCAGCTTAGTTTACGGGAATCCTTATGGCTACACCTTC.

CDR3 region: CAWSRQGTGGNTIYF. In DNA form, the CDR3 reads TGTGCCTGGAGTCGACAGGGGACTGGCGGAAACACCATATATTTT. This chain joins TRBV30 and TRBJ1-3; 8 bases match TRBD1. Germline V gene lookup returns CDR1 GTSNPN and CDR2 SVGIG (reference sequence). The CDR3 extends over 15 amino acids. V lost 2 bases to trimming and J lost 4 bases; unmatched junction nucleotides: 7.

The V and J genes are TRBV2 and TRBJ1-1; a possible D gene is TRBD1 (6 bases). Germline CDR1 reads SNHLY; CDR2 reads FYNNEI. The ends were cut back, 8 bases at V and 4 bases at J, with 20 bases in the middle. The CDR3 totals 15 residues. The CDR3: CASFGGLDPGTEAFF. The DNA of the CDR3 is TGTGCCAGCTTTGGGGGCCTGGATCCGGGCACTGAAGCTTTCTTT.

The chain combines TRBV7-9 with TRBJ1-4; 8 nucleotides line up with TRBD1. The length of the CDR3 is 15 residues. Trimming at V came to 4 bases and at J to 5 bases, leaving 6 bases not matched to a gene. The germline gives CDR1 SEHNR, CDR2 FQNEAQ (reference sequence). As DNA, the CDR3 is TGTGCCAGCAGCTCTCGGACAGGGATCAATGAAAAACTGTTTTTT. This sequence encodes CASSSRTGINEKLFF. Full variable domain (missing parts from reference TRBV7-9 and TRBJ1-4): DTGVSQNPRHKITKRGQNVTFRCDPISEHNRLYWYRQTLGQGPEFLTYFQNEAQLEKSRLLSDRFSAERPKGSFSTLEIQRTEQGDSAMYLCASSSRTGINEKLFFGSGTQLSVL.

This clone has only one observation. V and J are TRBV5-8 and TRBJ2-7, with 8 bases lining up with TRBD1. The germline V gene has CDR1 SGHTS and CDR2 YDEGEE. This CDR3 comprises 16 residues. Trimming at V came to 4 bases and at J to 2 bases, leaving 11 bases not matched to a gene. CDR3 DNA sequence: TGTGCCAGCAGCAAGGGAACCGGGACAGGCACCTACGAGCAGTACTTC. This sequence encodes CASSKGTGTGTYEQYF.

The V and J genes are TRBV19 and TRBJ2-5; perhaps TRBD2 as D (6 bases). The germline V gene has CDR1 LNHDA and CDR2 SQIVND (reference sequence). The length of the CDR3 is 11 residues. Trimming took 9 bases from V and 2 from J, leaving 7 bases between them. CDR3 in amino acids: CASSGQETQYF. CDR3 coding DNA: TGTGCCAGCAGCGGGCAAGAGACCCAGTACTTC.

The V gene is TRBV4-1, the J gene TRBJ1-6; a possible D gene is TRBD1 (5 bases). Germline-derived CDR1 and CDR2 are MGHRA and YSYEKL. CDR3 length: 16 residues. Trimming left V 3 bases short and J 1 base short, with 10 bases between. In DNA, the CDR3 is TGCGCCAGCAGCCACCCTCGACAGTCCTATAATTCACCCCTCCACTTT. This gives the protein CASSHPRQSYNSPLHF.

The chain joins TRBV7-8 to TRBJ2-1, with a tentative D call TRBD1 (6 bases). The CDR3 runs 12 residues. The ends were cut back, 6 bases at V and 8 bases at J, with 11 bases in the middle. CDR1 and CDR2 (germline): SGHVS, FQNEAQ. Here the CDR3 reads CASRDRSYEQFF. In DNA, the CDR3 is TGTGCCAGCAGAGACAGGTCGTATGAGCAGTTCTTC.

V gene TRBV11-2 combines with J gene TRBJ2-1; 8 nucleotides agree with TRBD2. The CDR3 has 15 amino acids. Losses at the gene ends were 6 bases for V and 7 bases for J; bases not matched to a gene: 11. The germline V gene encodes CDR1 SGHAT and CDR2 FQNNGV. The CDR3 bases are TGTGCCAGCAGTCCGAGGATTAGCGGGGCTAATGAGCAGTTCTTC. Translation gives CASSPRISGANEQFF.

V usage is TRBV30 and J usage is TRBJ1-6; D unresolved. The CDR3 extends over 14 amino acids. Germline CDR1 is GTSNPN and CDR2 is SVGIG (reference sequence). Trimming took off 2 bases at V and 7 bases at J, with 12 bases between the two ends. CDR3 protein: CAWSIGSRNSPLHF. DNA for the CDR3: TGTGCCTGGAGTATCGGGAGTAGGAATTCACCCCTCCACTTT.

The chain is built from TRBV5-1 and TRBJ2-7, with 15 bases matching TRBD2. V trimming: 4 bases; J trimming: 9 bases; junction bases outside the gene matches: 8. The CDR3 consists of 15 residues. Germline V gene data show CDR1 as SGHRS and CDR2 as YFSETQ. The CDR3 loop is CASSVGLAGGEVQYF. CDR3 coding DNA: TGCGCCAGCAGCGTGGGACTAGCGGGGGGAGAAGTGCAGTACTTC.